Shown below are 20 T cell receptor beta chains from a single sample sequenced in a study of post-analysis software for immune sequencing data. These receptors have no identified antigens. Study conclusions and caveats: In patients, TRBV5-6, TRBV5-1 and TRBV20-1 belonged to five TRBV segments found more frequently than in controls.

The authors incorporated unique molecular identifiers into the TCR beta cDNA libraries. TCRdb reanalysed the PCR reads using MiXCR and keeps one entry per CDR3 protein. The sample shows hundreds of thousands of distinct CDR3 sequences, 25% to 30% of them seen only once. Sequencing was carried out using blood. Receptors were obtained from a girl aged 10 to 17 with multiple sclerosis.

There are a few counts of this clonotype. J is TRBJ2-5 and V is TRBV4-1; a weak D match, TRBD1 (6 bases). V lost 2 bases, J lost 5 bases, and 15 bases lay in between. CDR1 is MGHRA and CDR2 is YSYEKL in the germline V gene. The CDR3 covers 15 residues. The CDR3 DNA sequence: TGCGCCAGCAGCCAATCAAGGGGGTTAGCGGAGACCCAGTACTTC. This codes for CASSQSRGLAETQYF.

The rearrangement uses TRBV12-3 or TRBV12-4 and TRBJ2-3; possible D gene TRBD2, 6 bases. This CDR3 is 17 amino acids long. V was clipped by 0 bases and J by 9 bases, with 22 bases between them. In nucleotides, the CDR3 is TGTGCCAGCAGTTTAGCGCGCAGCGGAGGGCTTGGGGTAACGCAGTATTTT. Translated, it gives CASSLARSGGLGVTQYF.

The V gene is TRBV6-1, the J gene TRBJ1-5, with TRBD1 identical over 7 bases. V was pared by 7 bases and J by 0 bases, with 15 bases of the junction left unmatched. Germline V lookup: CDR1 MNHNS, CDR2 SASEGT. This CDR3 region has 18 residues. The CDR3 loop reads CASILGTALIYSNQPQHF. CDR3 nucleotide sequence: TGTGCCAGCATCCTCGGGACAGCTCTCATTTATAGCAATCAGCCCCAGCATTTT.

J is TRBJ1-2 and V is TRBV12-3 or TRBV12-4, with D unresolved. Between the trimmed V and J ends, which lost 4 bases and 2 bases, there was a span of 17 bases. The CDR3 is 16 residues long. The CDR3 is CASSYISAGRNYGYTF. The DNA of the CDR3 is TGTGCCAGCAGTTATATATCGGCCGGCCGGAACTATGGCTACACCTTC.

This clonotype has more than one count but fewer than ten. The genes are TRBV20-1 and TRBJ1-4; 11 bases fit TRBD1. Germline V CDR1 and CDR2: DFQATT, SNEGSKA (reference sequence). This CDR3 is 13 amino acids long. V lost 5 bases, J lost 5 bases, and 1 base stayed unmatched. CDR3 bases: TGCAGTGCTGGGACAGGGGGGAATGAAAAACTGTTTTTT. As protein: CSAGTGGNEKLFF.

This chain joins TRBV2 and TRBJ2-2, with D perhaps being TRBD1 or TRBD2 (5 bases each). CDR3 size: 14 residues. V was cut by 6 bases and J by 4 bases, with 12 bases left in between. Germline assignment: CDR1 SNHLY and CDR2 FYNNEI. The CDR3 bases are TGTGCCAGCAGACGCACGGGGCTCACCGGGGAGCTGTTTTTT. As protein: CASRRTGLTGELFF.

This clonotype was counted between two and nine times. The chain links TRBV7-8 to TRBJ2-1; D unresolved. The CDR3 loop spans 16 amino acids. The V end was cut by 5 bases, the J end by 7 bases, with 21 bases between. Looked up from germline, CDR1 is SGHVS and CDR2 is FQNEAQ. The CDR3 loop reads CASSPTPSLLSNEQFF. DNA of the CDR3: TGTGCCAGCAGCCCTACCCCGAGCCTCTTATCGAATGAGCAGTTCTTC.

The chain joins TRBV12-3 or TRBV12-4 to TRBJ1-1; perhaps TRBD1 as D (6 bases). This CDR3 is built from 13 residues. Between the trimmed V and J ends, which lost 8 bases and 3 bases, there was a span of 13 bases. The CDR3, as DNA: TGTGCCAGCTCCTGGACAGAGTACACTGAAGCTTTCTTT. It translates to CASSWTEYTEAFF.

The J gene is TRBJ2-3, the V gene TRBV25-1, with D possibly called TRBD1 or TRBD2 (5 bases each). This CDR3 has 14 residues. Germline V gives CDR1 MGHDK, CDR2 SYGVNS. Trimming cost V 0 bases and J 8 bases, with 12 bases left between them. This CDR3 is CASSEYGQGVTQYF. The DNA for the CDR3 is TGTGCCAGCAGTGAATATGGTCAGGGAGTTACGCAGTATTTT. The whole variable domain, filled in from reference TRBV25-1 and TRBJ2-3, reads EADIYQTPRYLVIGTGKKITLECSQTMGHDKMYWYQQDPGMELHLIHYSYGVNSTEKGDLSSESTVSRIRTEHFPLTLESARPSHTSQYLCASSEYGQGVTQYFGPGTRLTVL.

V usage is TRBV10-2 and J usage is TRBJ2-1; unclear D gene. V was pared by 2 bases and J by 8 bases, with 16 bases between. Germline V lookup: CDR1 WSHSY, CDR2 SAAADI. The CDR3 spans 15 residues. The CDR3 spells CASSEGLWNSYEQFF. The CDR3 nucleotides are TGCGCCAGCAGTGAGGGCCTATGGAATAGCTATGAGCAGTTCTTC.

V and J are TRBV9 and TRBJ1-4; D is undetermined. Germline CDR1 is SGDLS and CDR2 is YYNGEE. V dropped 3 bases and J dropped 5 bases, with 8 bases sitting between them. There are 13 residues in the CDR3. CDR3 nucleotides: TGTGCCAGCAGCGGGCCAAGGAATGAAAAACTGTTTTTT. Residues: CASSGPRNEKLFF.

This clonotype was detected many times. V is TRBV29-1 and J is TRBJ2-3; D uncertain. The CDR3 loop spans 12 amino acids. The germline V gene has CDR1 SQVTM and CDR2 ANQGSEA. Trimming pared 4 bases from V and 0 bases from J, leaving 5 bases between. This CDR3 reads CSVGTSTDTQYF. The CDR3, as DNA: TGCAGCGTTGGTACTAGCACAGATACGCAGTATTTT.

There are a few counts of this clonotype. The chain links TRBV7-9 to TRBJ2-6; D is unresolved. The germline V gene has CDR1 SEHNR and CDR2 FQNEAQ (reference sequence). V lost 1 base to trimming and J lost 4 bases, with 20 bases between them. The CDR3 length is 19 residues. CDR3 sequence: CASSLGPHPTGFGANVLTF. CDR3 nucleotide sequence: TGTGCCAGCAGCTTAGGGCCCCACCCGACCGGGTTCGGGGCCAACGTCCTGACTTTC.

This chain uses TRBV29-1 with TRBJ2-6; D call uncertain. This CDR3 has 18 amino acids. Per germline, CDR1 SQVTM and CDR2 ANQGSEA. V lost 4 bases to trimming and J lost 0 bases, with 19 bases between them. The CDR3 region is CSVVQRGRSSSGANVLTF. Here the CDR3 DNA reads TGCAGCGTTGTACAGCGTGGCAGGAGTTCCTCTGGGGCCAACGTCCTGACTTTC.

This chain connects TRBV3-1 to TRBJ2-3, with D maybe TRBD1 (5 bases). The germline V gene encodes CDR1 LGHDT and CDR2 YNNKEL (reference sequence). Deletions cut 1 base from V and 0 bases from J, with 14 bases between. CDR3 size: 17 residues. The chain's CDR3 is CASSQANRPLSTDTQYF. CDR3 nucleotide sequence: TGTGCCAGCAGCCAAGCGAACAGGCCACTTAGCACAGATACGCAGTATTTT.

V is TRBV20-1 and J is TRBJ1-6; D may be TRBD1 (6 bases). Germline CDR1 is DFQATT and CDR2 is SNEGSKA (reference sequence). This CDR3 contains 18 residues. Between the trimmed V and J ends, which lost 3 bases and 2 bases, there was a span of 20 bases. The CDR3 bases are TGCAGTGCTAGGGGTTCTCGGGGGGGCGCGCCCTATAATTCACCCCTCCACTTT. Amino acid sequence: CSARGSRGGAPYNSPLHF.

This chain joins TRBV7-2 and TRBJ1-2; 11 bases align to TRBD1. Germline lookup yields CDR1 SGHTA and CDR2 FQGNSA. The CDR3 covers 17 residues. J was trimmed by 2 bases and V by 5 bases; bases with no gene match: 10. The CDR3 reads CASSKGQGALVNYGYTF. CDR3 DNA: TGTGCCAGCAGCAAAGGACAGGGGGCGTTAGTAAACTATGGCTACACCTTC.

This clonotype was detected only a few times. The chain carries TRBV24-1 and TRBJ1-1; 8 bases agree with TRBD1. CDR1 and CDR2 from the germline V gene are KGHDR and SFDVKD. The CDR3 loop spans 13 amino acids. The J segment lost 11 bases and the V segment lost 4 bases, leaving 8 bases of the junction unmatched. The CDR3 nucleotides are TGTGCCACCAGTGACCACCGGGACAGGAGGGCTTTCTTT. It is translated as CATSDHRDRRAFF.

In its sample, this clonotype was seen many times. The genes are TRBV4-3 and TRBJ2-5, with D possibly matching TRBD2 (5 bases). V lost 2 bases and J 2 bases, leaving 6 bases between the germline ends. The length of the CDR3 is 13 residues. Germline V lookup: CDR1 LGHNA, CDR2 YSLEER. In nucleotides, the CDR3 is TGCGCCAGCAGCCAAAAGCGGCAAGAGACCCAGTACTTC. As protein: CASSQKRQETQYF.

The chain combines TRBV20-1 with TRBJ1-2; no firm D call. This CDR3 is built from 10 residues. Germline lookup yields CDR1 DFQATT and CDR2 SNEGSKA (reference sequence). V dropped 5 bases and J dropped 6 bases, with 7 bases sitting between them. DNA of the CDR3: TGCAGTGCTCCTAAGGATGGCTACACCTTC. Protein: CSAPKDGYTF.